This T cell receptor beta chain emerged from a study of shared clonotypes between healthy human individuals. Study-level information: The donors, a couple of women and a few men, were aged 18 to 49.

Across several immunoSEQ plates, the genomic DNA of each subset was split evenly. Amplification in unsorted PBMC replicate PCRs started from around 330 ng DNA, which equals 30,000 to 35,000 T cell genomes. DNA from unsorted PBMC was sequenced on ten immunoSEQ deep assay plates. Using immunoSEQ multiplex PCR, the repertoire was profiled, and TCRdb retains in-frame clones only, with some absent. In the table there are about 480,000 clones, 75% to 80% of which are singletons. Looked up from germline, CDR1 is SEHNR and CDR2 is FQNEAQ (reference sequence). The CDR3 covers 15 residues. V was cut by 3 bases and J by 7 bases, with 17 bases left in between.

This receptor was taken from a woman in her thirties or forties in good health. Some clones in this sample may be carry-over from other donors' samples. V usage is TRBV7-9 and J usage is TRBJ2-3; D might be TRBD2 (5 bases). Sequencing was performed on PBMCs. The DNA of the CDR3 is TGTGCCAGCAGCTTTGACGGCGGACGAGGGAATACGCAGTATTTT. It translates to CASSFDGGRGNTQYF.